A selection of T cell receptor beta chains follows, all from one sample in a study of T cell clones after liver transplantation. Repertoires were generated with immunoSEQ multiplex PCR, while TCRdb's copy carries only in-frame clones and drops some. This table has some 57,000 clones, around 70% appearing once. The source was CD4+ T cells from blood, collected at the 22-month timepoint. The receptors come from a human patient who received a liver transplant. Some T cells may trace back to the graft donor. The conserved cysteine and the conserved F or W are not part of the CDR3 here. D genes are given only for firm matches.

d_gene	v_gene	j_gene	CDR3aa
-	TRBV7-8	TRBJ1-5	ASSLVINQPQH
-	TRBV7-8	TRBJ2-7	ASRSSRDTLNSEQY
-	TRBV6-1	TRBJ1-1	ASRDLYSLQ
TRBD1	TRBV11-2	-	ASSLDSGQGLGYEQY
-	TRBV19	TRBJ2-4	ASRKGPGETKNIQY
-	TRBV4-2	TRBJ2-7	ASSRRLGGDEQY
-	TRBV25-1	TRBJ1-3	ASSGYQGLGGNTIY
-	TRBV5-1	TRBJ2-5	ASSLVQLQETQY
-	TRBV19	TRBJ2-6	ASSGTGGANVLT
-	TRBV30	TRBJ1-2	AWRGTFNYGYT
-	TRBV18	TRBJ2-1	ASSPPEGTGYNEQF
-	TRBV7-8	TRBJ2-5	ASSPRLRRETQY
-	TRBV5-1	TRBJ1-6	ASSLGGSSYNSPLH
-	TRBV6-1	TRBJ2-1	ASSEVGTYNEQF
-	TRBV10-2	TRBJ1-4	ASSGINEKLF
TRBD1	TRBV28	TRBJ1-5	ASSPSTGHQPQH
TRBD2	TRBV29-1	TRBJ2-7	SVAPGGTYEQY
-	TRBV5-1	TRBJ2-2	ASSLTVTGELF
TRBD1	TRBV5-1	TRBJ1-2	ASTPQGTGEGYT
TRBD2	TRBV6-1	TRBJ2-2	ASSVAGGRVDGELF
TRBD1	TRBV5-4	TRBJ2-5	ASSPARGGRETQY
-	TRBV6-5	TRBJ1-6	ASSYPYRVNSPLH
-	TRBV4-1	TRBJ1-3	ASSQGQIGNTIY